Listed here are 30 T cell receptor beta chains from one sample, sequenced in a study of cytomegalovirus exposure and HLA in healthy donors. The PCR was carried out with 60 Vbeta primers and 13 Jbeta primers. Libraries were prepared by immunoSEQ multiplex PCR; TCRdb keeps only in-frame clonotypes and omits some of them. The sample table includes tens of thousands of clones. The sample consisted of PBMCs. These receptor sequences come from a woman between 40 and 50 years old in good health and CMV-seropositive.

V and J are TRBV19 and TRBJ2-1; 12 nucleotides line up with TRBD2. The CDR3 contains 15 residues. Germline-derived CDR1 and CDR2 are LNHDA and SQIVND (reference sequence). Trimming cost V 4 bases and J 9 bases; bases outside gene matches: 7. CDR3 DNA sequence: TGTGCCAGTAGTAAAACTAGCGGGGGGTTTGGTGAGCAGTTCTTC. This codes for CASSKTSGGFGEQFF.

The CDR3, as DNA: TGTGCCAGCAGCTTGTCACTAGATTCCTACGAGCAGTACTTC. It yields the protein CASSLSLDSYEQYF. The chain carries TRBV5-6 and TRBJ2-7, with D perhaps matching TRBD2 (5 bases). The CDR3 contains 14 residues. The germline CDR1 and CDR2 sequences are SGHDT and YYEEEE. The V end was cut by 1 base, the J end by 1 base, with 9 bases between.

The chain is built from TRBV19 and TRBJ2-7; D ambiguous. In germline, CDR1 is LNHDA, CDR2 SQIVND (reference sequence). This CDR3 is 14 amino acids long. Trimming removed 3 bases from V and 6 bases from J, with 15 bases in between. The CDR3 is CASSILRSPAEQYF. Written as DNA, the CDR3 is TGTGCCAGTAGTATTCTGCGTTCTCCCGCCGAGCAGTACTTC.

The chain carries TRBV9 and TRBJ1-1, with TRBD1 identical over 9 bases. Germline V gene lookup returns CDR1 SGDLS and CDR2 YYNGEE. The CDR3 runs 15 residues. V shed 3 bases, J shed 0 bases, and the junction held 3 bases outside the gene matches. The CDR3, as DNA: TGTGCCAGCAGCGGTTGGACAGGGGTGAACACTGAAGCTTTCTTT. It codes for CASSGWTGVNTEAFF.

CDR3 sequence: CASSFETSGREQYF. CDR3 in DNA: TGCGCCAGCAGCTTTGAGACTAGCGGGAGGGAGCAGTACTTC. This chain joins TRBV5-1 and TRBJ2-7; 13 positions agree with TRBD2. V trimming: 2 bases; J trimming: 7 bases; junction bases outside the gene matches: 3. The germline V gene encodes CDR1 SGHRS and CDR2 YFSETQ. CDR3 length equals 14 residues. The full variable domain, its missing parts supplied by reference TRBV5-1 and TRBJ2-7, is KAGVTQTPRYLIKTRGQQVTLSCSPISGHRSVSWYQQTPGQGLQFLFEYFSETQRNKGNFPGRFSGRQFSNSRSEMNVSTLELGDSALYLCASSFETSGREQYFGPGTRLTVT.

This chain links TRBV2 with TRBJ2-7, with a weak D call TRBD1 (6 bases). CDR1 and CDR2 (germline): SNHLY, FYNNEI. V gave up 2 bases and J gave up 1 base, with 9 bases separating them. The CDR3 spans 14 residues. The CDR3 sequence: CASSEQGISYEQYF. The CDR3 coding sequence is TGTGCCAGCAGTGAACAGGGGATTTCCTACGAGCAGTACTTC. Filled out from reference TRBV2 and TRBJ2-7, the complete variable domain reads EPEVTQTPSHQVTQMGQEVILRCVPISNHLYFYWYRQILGQKVEFLVSFYNNEISEKSEIFDDQFSVERPDGSNFTLKIRSTKLEDSAMYFCASSEQGISYEQYFGPGTRLTVT.

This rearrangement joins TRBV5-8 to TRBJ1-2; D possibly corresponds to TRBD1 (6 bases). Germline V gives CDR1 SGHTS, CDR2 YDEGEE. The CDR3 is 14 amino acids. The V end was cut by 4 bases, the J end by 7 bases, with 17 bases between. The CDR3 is CASSTYREGSGYTF. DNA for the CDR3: TGTGCCAGCAGCACCTACAGGGAGGGGAGTGGCTACACCTTC.

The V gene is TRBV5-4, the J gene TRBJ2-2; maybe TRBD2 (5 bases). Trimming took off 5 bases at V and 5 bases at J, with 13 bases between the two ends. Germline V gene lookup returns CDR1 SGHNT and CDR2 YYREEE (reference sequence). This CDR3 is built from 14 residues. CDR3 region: CASSPSRETGELFF. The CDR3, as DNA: TGTGCCAGCAGTCCCTCCCGGGAAACCGGGGAGCTGTTTTTT.

This CDR3 reads CASSLNFGGGQPQHF. In DNA form, the CDR3 reads TGTGCCAGCAGCTTAAATTTCGGTGGAGGTCAGCCCCAGCATTTT. The genes are TRBV5-6 and TRBJ1-5; D unclear. CDR1 is SGHDT and CDR2 is YYEEEE in the germline V gene. This CDR3 has 15 amino acids. V gave up 2 bases and J gave up 6 bases, with 15 bases separating them.

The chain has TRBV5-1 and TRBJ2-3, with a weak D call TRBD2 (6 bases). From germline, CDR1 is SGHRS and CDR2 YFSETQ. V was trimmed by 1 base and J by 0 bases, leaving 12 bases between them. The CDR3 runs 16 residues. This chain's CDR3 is CASSLSRDSSTDTQYF. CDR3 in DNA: TGCGCCAGCAGCTTGTCCCGGGACTCTAGCACAGATACGCAGTATTTT.

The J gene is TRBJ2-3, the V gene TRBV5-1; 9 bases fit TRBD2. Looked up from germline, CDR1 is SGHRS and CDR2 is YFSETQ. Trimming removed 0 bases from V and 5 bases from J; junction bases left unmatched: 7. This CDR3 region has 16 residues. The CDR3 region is CASSLAFAGGRDTQYF. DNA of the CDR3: TGCGCCAGCAGCTTGGCGTTTGCGGGAGGGCGAGATACGCAGTATTTT.

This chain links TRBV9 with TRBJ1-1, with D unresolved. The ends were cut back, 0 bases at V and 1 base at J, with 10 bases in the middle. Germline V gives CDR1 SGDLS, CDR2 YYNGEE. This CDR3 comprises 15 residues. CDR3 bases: TGTGCCAGCAGCGTAGTTGCCAGGCAGAACACTGAAGCTTTCTTT. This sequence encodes CASSVVARQNTEAFF.

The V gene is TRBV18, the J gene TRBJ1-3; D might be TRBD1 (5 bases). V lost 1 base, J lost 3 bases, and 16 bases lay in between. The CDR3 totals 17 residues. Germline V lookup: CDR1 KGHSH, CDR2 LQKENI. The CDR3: CASSPRSVTGNGNTIYF. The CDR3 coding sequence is TGTGCCAGCTCACCACGCTCCGTCACAGGCAATGGAAACACCATATATTTT.

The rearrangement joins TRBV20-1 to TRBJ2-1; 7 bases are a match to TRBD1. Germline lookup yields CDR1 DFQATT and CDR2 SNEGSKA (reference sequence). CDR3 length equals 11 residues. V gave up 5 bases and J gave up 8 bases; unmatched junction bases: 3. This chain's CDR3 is CSALTGDEQFF. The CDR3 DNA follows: TGCAGTGCTCTTACAGGGGATGAGCAGTTCTTC.

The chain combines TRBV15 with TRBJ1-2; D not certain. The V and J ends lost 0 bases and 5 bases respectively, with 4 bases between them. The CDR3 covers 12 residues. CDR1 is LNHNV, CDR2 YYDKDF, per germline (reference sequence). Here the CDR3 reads CATSRDKYGYTF. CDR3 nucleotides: TGTGCCACCAGCAGAGATAAATATGGCTACACCTTC. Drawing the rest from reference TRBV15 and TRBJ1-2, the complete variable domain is DAMVIQNPRYQVTQFGKPVTLSCSQTLNHNVMYWYQQKSSQAPKLLFHYYDKDFNNEADTPDNFQSRRPNTSFCFLDIRSPGLGDTAMYLCATSRDKYGYTFGSGTRLTVV.

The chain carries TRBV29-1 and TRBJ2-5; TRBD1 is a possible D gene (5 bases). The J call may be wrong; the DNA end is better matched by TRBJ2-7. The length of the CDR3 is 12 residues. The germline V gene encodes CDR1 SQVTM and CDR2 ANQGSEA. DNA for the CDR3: TGCAGCGTCGTGGGGCAGGGCTACGAGCAGTACTTC. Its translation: CSVVGQGYEQYF.

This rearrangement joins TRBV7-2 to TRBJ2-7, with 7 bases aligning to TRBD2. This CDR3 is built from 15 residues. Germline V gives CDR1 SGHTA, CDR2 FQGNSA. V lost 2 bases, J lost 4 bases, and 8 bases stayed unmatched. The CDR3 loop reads CASSLLAESPYEQYF. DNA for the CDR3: TGTGCCAGCAGCTTACTAGCGGAGTCGCCTTACGAGCAGTACTTC.

This CDR3 is CSVSRRQGIHEQYF. For the CDR3, the DNA is TGCAGCGTTAGTCGTCGACAGGGGATCCACGAGCAGTACTTC. V usage is TRBV29-1 and J usage is TRBJ2-7; 8 bases line up with TRBD1. The germline gives CDR1 SQVTM, CDR2 ANQGSEA. This CDR3 is built from 14 residues. V gave up 5 bases and J gave up 5 bases; unmatched junction bases: 11.

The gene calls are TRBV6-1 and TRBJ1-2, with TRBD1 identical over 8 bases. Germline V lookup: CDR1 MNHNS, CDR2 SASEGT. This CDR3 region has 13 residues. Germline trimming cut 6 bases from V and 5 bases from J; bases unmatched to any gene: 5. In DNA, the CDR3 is TGTGCCAGCAGAGACAGGGGTCGGTATGGCTACACCTTC. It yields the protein CASRDRGRYGYTF.

The CDR3 DNA follows: TGTGCCAGCAGTGAAGCGTCGGGCGGGGGGTTCAATGAGCAGTTCTTC. Protein product: CASSEASGGGFNEQFF. This chain uses TRBV6-1 with TRBJ2-1; 8 bases map to TRBD2. After removal of 0 bases from V and 6 bases from J, the junction contained 7 bases not matched to a gene. CDR1 MNHNS and CDR2 SASEGT come from the germline V gene. The CDR3 consists of 16 residues.

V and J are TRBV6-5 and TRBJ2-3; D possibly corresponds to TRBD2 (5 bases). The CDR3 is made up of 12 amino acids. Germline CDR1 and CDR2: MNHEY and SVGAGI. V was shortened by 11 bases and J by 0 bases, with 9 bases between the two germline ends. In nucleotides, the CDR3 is TGTGCCGTACGCGGGAGCACAGATACGCAGTATTTT. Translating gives CAVRGSTDTQYF.

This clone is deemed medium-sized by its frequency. CDR3 sequence reads: CASSLRGAGSSYEQYF. Here the CDR3 DNA reads TGTGCCAGCAGCTTGCGTGGGGCGGGGAGCTCCTACGAGCAGTACTTC. J is TRBJ2-7 and V is TRBV5-4; tentative D call: TRBD2 (6 bases). The V end lost 1 base, the J end lost 0 bases, and 14 bases lay between the germline ends. The CDR3 extends over 16 amino acids. Germline V CDR1 and CDR2: SGHNT, YYREEE (reference sequence).

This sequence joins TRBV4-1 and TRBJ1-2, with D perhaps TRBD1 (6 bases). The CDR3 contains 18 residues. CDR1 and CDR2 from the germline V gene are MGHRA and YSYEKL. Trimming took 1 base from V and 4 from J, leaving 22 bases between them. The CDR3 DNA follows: TGCGCCAGCAGCCAAGTCTCCCCCAGGGACATCTCCTCCTATGGCTACACCTTC. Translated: CASSQVSPRDISSYGYTF.

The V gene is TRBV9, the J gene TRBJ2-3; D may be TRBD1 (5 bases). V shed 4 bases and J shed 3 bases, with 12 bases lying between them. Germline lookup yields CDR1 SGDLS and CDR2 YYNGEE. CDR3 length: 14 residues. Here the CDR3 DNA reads TGTGCCAGCAGCCCCCGGCAGGGTACAGATACGCAGTATTTT. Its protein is CASSPRQGTDTQYF.

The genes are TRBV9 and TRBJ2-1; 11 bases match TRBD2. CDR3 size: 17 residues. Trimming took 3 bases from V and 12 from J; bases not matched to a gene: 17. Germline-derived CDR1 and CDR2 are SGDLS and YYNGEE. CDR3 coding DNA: TGTGCCAGCAGCGCACGTCTGACTAGCGGGATTGGGGATGGGCAGTTCTTC. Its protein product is CASSARLTSGIGDGQFF.

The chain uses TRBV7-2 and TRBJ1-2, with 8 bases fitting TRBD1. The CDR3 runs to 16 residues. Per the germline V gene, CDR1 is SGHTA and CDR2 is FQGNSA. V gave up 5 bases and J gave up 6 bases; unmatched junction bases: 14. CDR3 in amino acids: CASSPYRQGQGDGYTF. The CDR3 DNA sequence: TGTGCCAGCAGCCCCTACCGACAGGGGCAGGGGGATGGCTACACCTTC.

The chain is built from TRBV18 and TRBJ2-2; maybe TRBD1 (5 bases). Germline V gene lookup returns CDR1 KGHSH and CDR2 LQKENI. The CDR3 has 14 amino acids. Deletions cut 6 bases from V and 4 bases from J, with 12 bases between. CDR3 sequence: CASSIRVGTGELFF. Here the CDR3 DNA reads TGTGCCAGCTCGATCAGGGTAGGCACCGGGGAGCTGTTTTTT.

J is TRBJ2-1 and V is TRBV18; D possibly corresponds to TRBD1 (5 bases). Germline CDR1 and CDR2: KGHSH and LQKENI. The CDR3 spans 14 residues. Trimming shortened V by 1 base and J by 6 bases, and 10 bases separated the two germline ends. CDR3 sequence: CASSPLQGGNEQFF. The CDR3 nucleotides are TGTGCCAGCTCACCACTTCAGGGTGGCAATGAGCAGTTCTTC.

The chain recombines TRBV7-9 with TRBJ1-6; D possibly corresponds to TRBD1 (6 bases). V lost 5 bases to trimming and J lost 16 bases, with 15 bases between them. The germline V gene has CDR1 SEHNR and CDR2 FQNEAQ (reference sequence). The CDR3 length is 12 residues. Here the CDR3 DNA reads TGTGCCAGCAGCCCAACTACAGGGCAACTCCACTTT. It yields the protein CASSPTTGQLHF.

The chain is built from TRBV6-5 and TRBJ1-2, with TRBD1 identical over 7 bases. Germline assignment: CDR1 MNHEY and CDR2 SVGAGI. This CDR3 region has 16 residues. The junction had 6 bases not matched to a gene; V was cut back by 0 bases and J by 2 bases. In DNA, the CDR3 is TGTGCCAGCAGTTACTCGCCGGACAGGATAAACTATGGCTACACCTTC. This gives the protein CASSYSPDRINYGYTF.